This TCR beta chain was retrieved from a study of blood T cell repertoires in COVID-19. Overall study context: Samples of COVID-19 (acute and convalescent) were obtained from the United States, Italy and Spain.

Libraries were prepared by immunoSEQ multiplex PCR; TCRdb keeps only in-frame clonotypes and omits some of them. The table records about 300,000 clones, around 90% of them present only once. J lost 1 base, V lost 6 bases, and 1 base had no gene match. In germline, CDR1 is GTSNPN, CDR2 SVGIG (reference sequence). This CDR3 contains 13 residues. In Cohort 3, a recovered donor had either two negative PCRs, clearance, or symptom resolution. The receptor was isolated from a woman between 35 and 50 years old who had recovered from COVID-19. The rearrangement joins TRBV30 to TRBJ1-5; 9 bases are a match to TRBD1. The sequenced sample was PBMCs or T cells enriched from blood (not recorded which). The CDR3 reads CACGQGSNQPQHF. The CDR3 nucleotides read TGTGCCTGTGGACAGGGGAGCAATCAGCCCCAGCATTTT.